A selection of T cell receptor beta chains follows, all from one sample in a study of blood T cell repertoires in COVID-19. Sequencing was performed with immunoSEQ multiplex PCR; in TCRdb, only in-frame clones are kept and a portion is missing. This sample has approximately 210,000 clones, with more than 75% found just once. The material sequenced was peripheral blood. Receptor source: a human donor in a cohort sampled during active COVID-19. Both conserved end residues are part of each CDR3. Each record gives: D gene, J gene, clone size, V gene, CDR3 protein, CDR3 DNA. The D gene is left open where the match is weak. Clone size is stated in some rows and not others, as once, few, many or a class when expanded.

TRBD2	TRBJ2-2	NA	TRBV5-1	CASSLSGGTGELFF	TGCGCCAGCAGCTTATCGGGGGGCACCGGGGAGCTGTTTTTT
TRBD2	TRBJ2-1	NA	TRBV27	CASRGGLAGYNEQFF	TGTGCCAGCAGGGGCGGGCTAGCGGGCTACAATGAGCAGTTCTTC
NA	TRBJ1-6	NA	TRBV3-1/TRBV3-2	CASSQEFATDYNSPLHF	TGTGCCAGCAGCCAAGAATTCGCTACCGATTATAATTCACCCCTCCACTTT
NA	TRBJ2-1	once	TRBV10-3	CAISETPGQRRENEQFF	TGTGCCATCAGTGAGACACCGGGTCAACGCCGGGAGAATGAGCAGTTCTTC
TRBD1	TRBJ1-5	NA	TRBV7-8	CASSTPGQGLLSNQPQHF	TGTGCCAGCAGCACCCCGGGACAGGGCTTATTGAGCAATCAGCCCCAGCATTTT
TRBD2	TRBJ2-1	few	TRBV7-9	CASSPRRTSVEQFF	TGTGCCAGCAGCCCCAGGAGGACTAGCGTTGAGCAGTTCTTC
TRBD2	TRBJ2-1	NA	TRBV28	CASISGLADNEQFF	TGTGCCAGCATCTCAGGACTAGCGGACAATGAGCAGTTCTTC
NA	TRBJ2-7	NA	TRBV5-4	CASSLGQSYEQYF	TGTGCCAGCAGCTTGGGCCAGTCCTACGAGCAGTACTTC
NA	TRBJ2-5	NA	TRBV7-9	CASTTLRSDSLETQYF	TGTGCCAGCACCACACTAAGATCCGACAGTCTGGAGACCCAGTACTTC
TRBD1	TRBJ2-7	NA	TRBV10-3	CAISGQGPYEQYF	TGTGCCATCAGTGGACAGGGGCCCTACGAGCAGTACTTC
TRBD1	TRBJ2-2	NA	TRBV7-6	CASSPIYPGQGAEGELFF	TGTGCCAGCAGTCCCATTTACCCGGGACAGGGGGCGGAGGGGGAGCTGTTTTTT
TRBD1	TRBJ1-1	NA	TRBV4-1	CASSQVAGGRTEAFF	TGCGCCAGCAGCCAAGTGGCAGGGGGTCGTACTGAAGCTTTCTTT
TRBD2	TRBJ2-3	NA	TRBV7-2	CASSLRLAGGTDTQYF	TGTGCCAGCAGCTTACGGCTAGCGGGAGGTACAGATACGCAGTATTTT
TRBD1	TRBJ2-3	many	TRBV5-6	CASSQRDRVSDTQYF	TGTGCCAGCAGCCAACGGGACAGGGTATCAGATACGCAGTATTTT
TRBD2	TRBJ2-3	NA	TRBV5-1	CASTLGAGGPTDTQYF	TGCGCCAGCACCTTGGGTGCGGGAGGGCCCACAGATACGCAGTATTTT
NA	TRBJ1-4	NA	TRBV9	CASSVAGVLEEKLFF	TGTGCCAGCAGCGTAGCCGGGGTGTTGGAGGAAAAACTGTTTTTT
TRBD1	TRBJ1-1	few	TRBV7-9	CASSSQGHTEAFF	TGTGCCAGCAGCTCACAGGGGCACACTGAAGCTTTCTTT
NA	TRBJ1-3	NA	TRBV12-3/TRBV12-4	CASSTGSGNTIYF	TGTGCCAGCAGTACAGGGTCTGGAAACACCATATATTTT
NA	TRBJ2-2	NA	TRBV6-5	CASAGLTDTGELFF	TGTGCCAGCGCTGGGTTGACTGACACCGGGGAGCTGTTTTTT
TRBD2	TRBJ2-3	once	TRBV6-6	CASSYTSGSADTQYF	TGTGCCAGCAGTTACACTAGCGGCTCAGCAGATACGCAGTATTTT
TRBD1	TRBJ1-5	NA	TRBV19	CASSTGGNQPQHF	TGTGCCAGTAGCACAGGGGGCAATCAGCCCCAGCATTTT
NA	TRBJ1-4	NA	TRBV19	CASSPTGNEKLFF	TGTGCCAGTAGCCCGACGGGGAATGAAAAACTGTTTTTT
NA	TRBJ2-5	many	TRBV5-1	CASSLDYQETQYF	TGCGCCAGCAGCTTGGACTACCAAGAGACCCAGTACTTC
TRBD2	TRBJ2-3	NA	TRBV29-1	CSVEGGGLDTQYF	TGCAGCGTTGAAGGGGGGGGTTTGGATACGCAGTATTTT
TRBD2	TRBJ2-3	NA	TRBV28	CASSLLAGASYF	TGTGCCAGCAGTTTACTAGCGGGAGCATCGTATTTT
NA	TRBJ2-1	NA	TRBV18	CASSPTGGQGAYNEQFF	TGTGCCAGCTCACCAACGGGAGGACAGGGTGCCTACAATGAGCAGTTCTTC
NA	TRBJ2-2	NA	TRBV11-2	CASRSLAGNTGELFF	TGTGCCAGCAGATCCCTGGCGGGAAACACCGGGGAGCTGTTTTTT
TRBD1	TRBJ1-2	NA	TRBV7-2	CASSSRTGTNYGYTF	TGTGCCAGCAGCTCCCGGACAGGGACAAACTATGGCTACACCTTC
TRBD2	TRBJ2-7	NA	TRBV2	CAGTELAGAYSEQYF	TGTGCCGGAACAGAACTAGCGGGAGCCTATAGCGAGCAGTACTTC
NA	TRBJ2-1	NA	TRBV10-1	CASSECGEQFF	TGCGCCAGCAGTGAGTGCGGCGAGCAGTTCTTC
NA	TRBJ2-7	NA	TRBV24-1	CASFHLGGPNYYEQYF	TGTGCCAGCTTTCATTTAGGAGGACCCAACTACTACGAGCAGTACTTC
NA	TRBJ2-3	NA	TRBV6-2/TRBV6-3	CASSYQGLSTDTQYF	TGTGCCAGCAGTTATCAGGGGCTGAGCACAGATACGCAGTATTTT
TRBD2	TRBJ2-1	once	TRBV11-2	CASSKRLAGYNEQFF	TGTGCCAGCAGCAAAAGACTAGCGGGATACAATGAGCAGTTCTTC
NA	TRBJ1-2	NA	TRBV5-4	CASSSTGAYGYTF	TGTGCCAGCAGCTCGACAGGCGCCTATGGCTACACCTTC
NA	TRBJ1-1	NA	TRBV5-4	CASSPGQNTEAFF	TGTGCCAGCAGCCCGGGACAGAACACTGAAGCTTTCTTT
NA	TRBJ2-7	NA	TRBV4-3	CASSQEPGKYEQYF	TGCGCCAGCAGCCAAGAACCAGGGAAGTACGAGCAGTACTTC
NA	TRBJ2-1	NA	TRBV6-4	CASSEESGISEQFF	TGTGCCAGCAGTGAAGAGTCAGGTATTAGTGAGCAGTTCTTC
NA	TRBJ2-7	NA	TRBV4-3	CASSQLRDSEQYF	TGCGCCAGCAGCCAACTCCGGGATTCCGAGCAGTACTTC
NA	TRBJ2-7	NA	TRBV29-1	CSVEDRGRYSYEQYF	TGCAGCGTTGAAGATCGAGGGCGTTATTCCTACGAGCAGTACTTC
TRBD2	TRBJ2-1	NA	TRBV4-1	CASSQAGGPSGYNEQFF	TGCGCCAGCAGCCAAGCGGGGGGGCCTTCAGGCTACAATGAGCAGTTCTTC
NA	TRBJ2-1	NA	TRBV11-2	CASSSPELRSYNEQFF	TGTGCCAGCAGCTCCCCGGAACTACGCTCCTACAATGAGCAGTTCTTC
NA	TRBJ1-5	NA	TRBV27	CASSLTGYSNQPQHF	TGTGCCAGCAGTTTAACGGGATATAGCAATCAGCCCCAGCATTTT
TRBD2	TRBJ2-3	NA	TRBV10-3	CATKTSGSDTQYF	TGTGCCACGAAGACTAGCGGGAGTGATACGCAGTATTTT
NA	TRBJ2-7	NA	TRBV5-1	CASSSEGHSYEQYF	TGCGCCAGCAGCTCAGAGGGACACTCCTACGAGCAGTACTTC
NA	TRBJ1-2	NA	TRBV3-1/TRBV3-2	CASSRRGGEGYGYTF	TGTGCCAGCAGCCGGCGGGGGGGCGAAGGATATGGCTACACCTTC
TRBD2	TRBJ2-1	NA	TRBV7-8	CASRATSGRFNEQFF	TGTGCCAGCAGGGCTACTAGCGGACGGTTCAATGAGCAGTTCTTC
NA	TRBJ2-1	NA	TRBV11-2	CASSLGQVSNEQFF	TGTGCCAGCAGCTTAGGCCAGGTCAGCAATGAGCAGTTCTTC
TRBD2	TRBJ2-5	NA	TRBV7-2	CASSALAGLAAETQYF	TGTGCCAGCAGCGCTCTCGCTGGACTAGCGGCAGAGACCCAGTACTTC